This T cell receptor (beta chain) was documented in a study of early T cells in non-severe SARS-CoV-2 infection. Study-wide background: Chains from this unsorted whole-blood bulk RNA could not be paired.

A note on this clonotype: What it recognizes is unknown.

The CDR3 is 14 amino acids. The V end lost 7 bases, the J end lost 3 bases, and 17 bases lay between the germline ends. CDR1 and CDR2 from the germline V gene are SGDLS and YYNGEE. The TCR library protocol attached unique molecular identifiers to the individual cDNA molecules. TCRdb processed the 5' RACE reads anew with MiXCR; each CDR3 protein has one entry. In the table there are 45,000 to 60,000 distinct CDR3 sequences, 8% to 13% of which are singletons. Overall study results and limits: VDJdb matching favored anti-spike CD8 responses, missing private and CD4 specificities.

The chain is built from TRBV9 and TRBJ2-7; D is unclear. The TCR originated in an adult who was a healthcare worker with PCR-confirmed SARS-CoV-2 infection or an uninfected control (not recorded which). Sample: whole blood. CDR3 region: CASSQTGYNYEQYF. Here the CDR3 DNA reads TGTGCCAGCTCCCAAACGGGTTATAACTACGAGCAGTACTTC.